These 16 T cell receptor beta chains share one sample of origin, sequenced in a study of CD8 T cells in ankylosing spondylitis. TCRdb recomputed calls from the 5' RACE reads with MiXCR, one row per CDR3 protein. Of about 360,000 distinct CDR3 sequences in the sample, about 20% were seen once. Input material: blood, either unsorted or a sorted T cell fraction (not recorded which). These receptors came from a male donor with ankylosing spondylitis or in good health (not recorded which).

This clonotype was detected ten times or more. CDR3 DNA: TGTGCCAGCAGTTTAGGTTCAGGGGCCTACGAGCAGTACTTC. Translating gives CASSLGSGAYEQYF. V and J are TRBV12-3 or TRBV12-4 and TRBJ2-7; D is possibly TRBD1 (6 bases). The CDR3 contains 14 residues. Trimming stripped 1 base from V and 2 bases from J, with 9 bases between.

This clonotype has more than one count but fewer than ten. The CDR3 here is CASSQPGDLYEQYF. CDR3 nucleotide sequence: TGCGCCAGCAGCCAACCAGGGGATTTGTACGAGCAGTACTTC. This chain joins TRBV4-1 and TRBJ2-7; D is possibly TRBD1 (6 bases). Germline lookup yields CDR1 MGHRA and CDR2 YSYEKL. The ends were cut back, 2 bases at V and 4 bases at J, with 12 bases in the middle. This CDR3 region has 14 residues.

This clonotype was counted between two and nine times. This chain joins TRBV27 and TRBJ1-1; D is undetermined. There are 15 residues in the CDR3. In germline, CDR1 is MNHEY, CDR2 SMNVEV (reference sequence). V was clipped by 4 bases and J by 0 bases, with 12 bases between them. CDR3 sequence: CASSWGVRLNTEAFF. CDR3 nucleotides: TGTGCCAGCAGTTGGGGAGTGCGGTTGAACACTGAAGCTTTCTTT.

This clonotype was picked up one time. This chain connects TRBV12-3 or TRBV12-4 to TRBJ2-1; 11 bases are shared with TRBD2. The trim removed 2 bases at V and 5 bases at J, leaving 5 bases unmatched. The CDR3 runs 16 residues. The DNA for the CDR3 is TGTGCCAGCAGTTTACAACTAGCGGGGGCGGACAATGAGCAGTTCTTC. Amino acid sequence: CASSLQLAGADNEQFF.

This clonotype was counted between two and nine times. The gene calls are TRBV6-4 and TRBJ2-2, with TRBD2 identical over 7 bases. V was pared by 4 bases and J by 4 bases, with 0 bases of the junction left unmatched. This CDR3 comprises 13 residues. From germline, CDR1 is MRHNA and CDR2 SNTAGT. The CDR3 DNA follows: TGTGCCAGCAGTGGGACTAGCACCGGGGAGCTGTTTTTT. Translating it yields CASSGTSTGELFF.

This clonotype is a singleton in its sample. The CDR3 loop is CAWSVRAGVGGLFF. The CDR3 DNA follows: TGTGCCTGGAGTGTAAGGGCAGGGGTAGGTGGTCTGTTTTTT. This rearrangement joins TRBV30 to TRBJ1-4, with a possible D match to TRBD1 (6 bases). The CDR3 spans 14 residues. Germline V gives CDR1 GTSNPN, CDR2 SVGIG (reference sequence). The V end was cut by 0 bases, the J end by 14 bases, with 19 bases between.

This clonotype has a handful of counts. The chain uses TRBV29-1 and TRBJ2-5; D call uncertain. The CDR3 has 12 residues. Germline CDR1 is SQVTM and CDR2 is ANQGSEA. The V end was cut by 4 bases, the J end by 3 bases, with 9 bases between. CDR3 nucleotide sequence: TGCAGCGTTGTCTACATAGAAGAGACCCAGTACTTC. Its translation is CSVVYIEETQYF.

With regard to this clonotype: One end of the junction fails to match germline, which may point to a read error. The gene calls are TRBV7-6 and TRBJ2-1; 9 bases agree with TRBD1. Germline CDR1 reads SGHVS; CDR2 reads FNYEAQ. CDR3 length: 15 amino acids. The CDR3 loop reads CASSLGGQGWNEQFF. CDR3 DNA sequence: TGTGCCAGCAGTTTAGGCGGACAGGGGTGGAATGAGCAGTTCTTC.

About this clonotype: A much larger clonotype is one base distant, so this may be a read error. The gene calls are TRBV29-1 and TRBJ2-5; no clear D gene. In germline, CDR1 is SQVTM, CDR2 ANQGSEA. The ends were cut back, 1 base at V and 2 bases at J, with 2 bases in the middle. This CDR3 has 11 amino acids. This CDR3 is CSVEGQETQYF. CDR3 bases: TGCAGCGTTGAAGGGCAAGAGACCCAGTACTTC. Supplemented by reference TRBV29-1 and TRBJ2-5, the full variable domain reads SAVISQKPSRDICQRGTSLTIQCQVDSQVTMMFWYRQQPGQSLTLIATANQGSEATYESGFVIDKFPISRPNLTFSTLTVSNMSPEDSSIYLCSVEGQETQYFGPGTRLLVL.

This sequence joins TRBV7-9 and TRBJ2-3, with 8 bases aligning to TRBD1. There are 12 residues in the CDR3. The trim removed 5 bases at V and 5 bases at J, leaving 0 bases unmatched. Germline lookup yields CDR1 SEHNR and CDR2 FQNEAQ (reference sequence). The CDR3 loop reads CASSGTGDTQYF. DNA for the CDR3: TGTGCCAGCAGCGGGACAGGAGATACGCAGTATTTT. Full variable domain (remainder filled in from reference TRBV7-9 and TRBJ2-3): DTGVSQNPRHKITKRGQNVTFRCDPISEHNRLYWYRQTLGQGPEFLTYFQNEAQLEKSRLLSDRFSAERPKGSFSTLEIQRTEQGDSAMYLCASSGTGDTQYFGPGTRLTVL.

The rearrangement links TRBV27 to TRBJ2-5, with 7 bases matching TRBD1. The junction had 16 bases not matched to a gene; V was cut back by 5 bases and J by 4 bases. The germline gives CDR1 MNHEY, CDR2 SMNVEV (reference sequence). This CDR3 contains 17 residues. The CDR3, as DNA: TGTGCCAGCAGTCAGTTTCCCGGGACAGTCGGTCGAGAGACCCAGTACTTC. It codes for CASSQFPGTVGRETQYF.

V and J are TRBV10-2 and TRBJ2-7, with D maybe TRBD1 (6 bases). Germline V gene sequence: CDR1 WSHSY, CDR2 SAAADI. Trimming stripped 6 bases from V and 5 bases from J, with 20 bases between. This CDR3 contains 15 residues. In DNA form, the CDR3 reads TGCGCCAGCAGCCTCCTCGTAGGGGGAGTCCACGAGCAGTACTTC. Translated: CASSLLVGGVHEQYF.

This clonotype has just a few counts. The J gene is TRBJ1-2, the V gene TRBV6-5; TRBD1 agrees at 7 bases. The CDR3 extends over 15 amino acids. J was trimmed by 6 bases and V by 0 bases; bases with no gene match: 7. Looked up from germline, CDR1 is MNHEY and CDR2 is SVGAGI. The CDR3 nucleotides read TGTGCCAGCAGTTACTCGACAGGGTCAGGGGATGGCTACACCTTC. Translated: CASSYSTGSGDGYTF.

This clonotype showed up many times. The rearrangement uses TRBV12-3 or TRBV12-4 and TRBJ2-5; TRBD1 might be the D (6 bases). The ends were cut back, 6 bases at V and 1 base at J, with 6 bases in the middle. The length of the CDR3 is 12 residues. CDR3 in amino acids: CASRDSQETQYF. For the CDR3, the DNA is TGTGCCAGCAGGGACAGCCAAGAGACCCAGTACTTC.

This chain joins TRBV11-2 and TRBJ2-7, with TRBD1 matching 7 bases. CDR1 and CDR2 from the germline V gene are SGHAT and FQNNGV. V shed 0 bases and J 7 bases; nucleotides not matched to a gene: 15. The CDR3 extends over 17 amino acids. For the CDR3, the DNA is TGTGCCAGCAGCTTAGATCAACCCAGGGGGTCATTTTGGGAGCAGTACTTC. Protein: CASSLDQPRGSFWEQYF.

This clonotype has more than one count but fewer than ten. The chain links TRBV5-1 to TRBJ2-3, with a weak D call TRBD2 (6 bases). The CDR3 extends over 16 amino acids. CDR1 is SGHRS and CDR2 is YFSETQ in the germline V gene. Between the trimmed V and J ends, which lost 3 bases and 0 bases, there was a span of 14 bases. This CDR3 is CASSYPGDQSTDTQYF. The CDR3 DNA reads as TGCGCCAGCAGCTACCCGGGAGATCAGAGCACAGATACGCAGTATTTT.